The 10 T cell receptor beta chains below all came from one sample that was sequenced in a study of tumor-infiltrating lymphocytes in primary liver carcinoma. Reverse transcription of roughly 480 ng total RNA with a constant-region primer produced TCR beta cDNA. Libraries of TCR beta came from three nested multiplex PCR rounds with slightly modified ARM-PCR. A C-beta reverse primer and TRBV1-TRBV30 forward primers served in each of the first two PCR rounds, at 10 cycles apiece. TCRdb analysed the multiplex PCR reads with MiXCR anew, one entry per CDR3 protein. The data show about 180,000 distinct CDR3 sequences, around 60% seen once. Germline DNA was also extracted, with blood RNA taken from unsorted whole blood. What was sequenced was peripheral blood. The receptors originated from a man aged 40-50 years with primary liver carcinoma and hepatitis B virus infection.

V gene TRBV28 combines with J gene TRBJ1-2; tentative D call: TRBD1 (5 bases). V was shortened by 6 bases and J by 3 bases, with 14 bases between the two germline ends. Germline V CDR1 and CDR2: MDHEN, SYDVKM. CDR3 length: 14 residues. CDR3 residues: CASRKAGPDYGYTF. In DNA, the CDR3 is TGTGCCAGCAGAAAGGCAGGGCCTGACTATGGCTACACCTTC.

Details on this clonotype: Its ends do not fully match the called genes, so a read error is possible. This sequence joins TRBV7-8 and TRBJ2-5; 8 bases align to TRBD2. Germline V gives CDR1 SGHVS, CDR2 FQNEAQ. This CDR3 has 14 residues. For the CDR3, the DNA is TGTGCCAGCACCTTAGAAAGCGGGGGAACGACCCAGTACTTC. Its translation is CASTLESGGTTQYF.

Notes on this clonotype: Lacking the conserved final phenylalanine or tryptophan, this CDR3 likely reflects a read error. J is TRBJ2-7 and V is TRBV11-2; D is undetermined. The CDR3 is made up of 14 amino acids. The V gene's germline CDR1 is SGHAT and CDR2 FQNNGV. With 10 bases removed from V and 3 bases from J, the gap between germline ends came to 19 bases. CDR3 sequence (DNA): TGTGCCAACAGTTTAACCGACGGAGTCTACGAGCAGTACTCC. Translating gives CANSLTDGVYEQYS.

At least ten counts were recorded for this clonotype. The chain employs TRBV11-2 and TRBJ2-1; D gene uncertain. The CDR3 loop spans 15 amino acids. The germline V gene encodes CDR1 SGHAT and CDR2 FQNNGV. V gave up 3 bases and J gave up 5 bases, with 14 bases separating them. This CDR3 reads CASSFTEWGNNEQFF. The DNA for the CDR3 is TGTGCCAGCAGCTTTACAGAATGGGGAAACAATGAGCAGTTCTTC.

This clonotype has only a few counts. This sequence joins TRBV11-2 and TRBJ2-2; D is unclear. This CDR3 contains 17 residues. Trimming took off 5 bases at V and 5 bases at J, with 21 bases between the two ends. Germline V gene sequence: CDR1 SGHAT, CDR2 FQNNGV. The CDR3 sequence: CASSVASEVLRTGELFF. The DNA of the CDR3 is TGTGCCAGCAGCGTGGCGAGCGAGGTCTTGAGGACCGGGGAGCTGTTTTTT.

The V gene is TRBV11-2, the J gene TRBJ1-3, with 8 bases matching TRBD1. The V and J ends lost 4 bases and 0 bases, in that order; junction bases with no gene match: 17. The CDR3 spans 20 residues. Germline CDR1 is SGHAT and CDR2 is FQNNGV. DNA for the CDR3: TGTGCCAGCAGCTCCTACCTCCGGGGACAGGTTGTCGACTCTGGAAACACCATATATTTT. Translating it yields CASSSYLRGQVVDSGNTIYF.

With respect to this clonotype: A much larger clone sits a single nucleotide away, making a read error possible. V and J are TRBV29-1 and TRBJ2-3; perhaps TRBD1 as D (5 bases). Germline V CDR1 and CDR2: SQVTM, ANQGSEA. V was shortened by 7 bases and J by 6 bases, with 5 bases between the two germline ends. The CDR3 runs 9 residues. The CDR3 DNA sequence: TGCAGCGAGGGGGATACGCAGTATTTT. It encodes CSEGDTQYF.

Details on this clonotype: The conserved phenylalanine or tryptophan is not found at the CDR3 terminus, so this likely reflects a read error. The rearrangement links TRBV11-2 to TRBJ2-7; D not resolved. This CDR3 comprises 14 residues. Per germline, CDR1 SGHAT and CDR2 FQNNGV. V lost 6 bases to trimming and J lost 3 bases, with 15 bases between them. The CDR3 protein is CASSPRWQVYEQYS. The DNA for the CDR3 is TGTGCCAGCAGTCCACGGTGGCAGGTCTACGAGCAGTACTCC.

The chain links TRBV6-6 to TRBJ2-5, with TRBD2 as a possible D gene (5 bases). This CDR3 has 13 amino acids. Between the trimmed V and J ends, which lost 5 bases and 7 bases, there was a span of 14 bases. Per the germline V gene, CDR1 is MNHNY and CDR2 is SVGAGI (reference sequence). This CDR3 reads CASSPFDAGTQYF. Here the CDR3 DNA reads TGTGCCAGCAGTCCCTTCGACGCGGGGACCCAGTACTTC.

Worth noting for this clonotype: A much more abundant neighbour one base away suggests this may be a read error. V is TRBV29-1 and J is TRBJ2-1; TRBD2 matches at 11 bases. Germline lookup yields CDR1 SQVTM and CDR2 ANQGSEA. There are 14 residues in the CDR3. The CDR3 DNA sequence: TGCAGCGTTTCTGCGAGCCTAGCGGGAGGTGAGCAGTCCTTC. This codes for CSVSASLAGGEQSF.